The 20 T cell receptor beta chains listed next were all sequenced from one sample in a study of cytomegalovirus exposure and HLA in healthy donors. This PCR relied on a set of 60 Vbeta primers and 13 Jbeta primers. Clones were read by immunoSEQ multiplex PCR, and TCRdb kept only the in-frame ones, dropping some. The sample has 200,000 to 250,000 clones; approximately 79% are singletons. Sequenced input: PBMCs. The source is a girl aged 2-10 years in good health and CMV-seronegative.

V usage is TRBV5-1 and J usage is TRBJ1-2; D ambiguous. The V gene's germline CDR1 is SGHRS and CDR2 YFSETQ. Trimming took 0 bases from V and 6 from J, leaving 12 bases between them. CDR3 size: 14 residues. The CDR3 reads CASSLANTEDGYTF. CDR3 nucleotide sequence: TGCGCCAGCAGCTTGGCCAATACGGAGGATGGCTACACCTTC.

V is TRBV4-1 and J is TRBJ2-5; TRBD1 matches 11 bases. The DNA matches TRBJ2-7 better at its end, which makes the J call doubtful. Per germline, CDR1 MGHRA and CDR2 YSYEKL. The CDR3 sequence is 16 residues long. In nucleotides, the CDR3 is TGCGCCAGCAGCCAAGTTGGGACAGGGGGTCTCTACGAGCAGTACTTC. Its protein is CASSQVGTGGLYEQYF.

The CDR3, as DNA: TGTGCCTGGACCAGGGCGGGGATGGGTTCACCCCTCCACTTT. Protein: CAWTRAGMGSPLHF. V and J are TRBV30 and TRBJ1-6, with a possible D match to TRBD1 (5 bases). With 4 bases removed from V and 9 bases from J, the gap between germline ends came to 16 bases. The CDR3 runs 14 residues. From germline, CDR1 is GTSNPN and CDR2 SVGIG (reference sequence).

The rearrangement uses TRBV12-5 and TRBJ2-7; 10 bases align to TRBD1. Germline-derived CDR1 and CDR2 are LGHNT and FRNRAP. The junction had 4 bases not matched to a gene; V was cut back by 5 bases and J by 9 bases. This CDR3 region has 12 residues. CDR3 nucleotide sequence: TGTGCTAGTGGTCCGGGACAGGGGACGCAGTACTTC. Translating it yields CASGPGQGTQYF.

The chain combines TRBV7-9 with TRBJ1-1; D unresolved. V was trimmed by 5 bases and J by 3 bases, leaving 13 bases between them. CDR1 is SEHNR, CDR2 FQNEAQ, per germline (reference sequence). The CDR3 runs to 14 residues. The CDR3, as DNA: TGTGCCAGCAGCCCCATTCGGGGAGACACTGAAGCTTTCTTT. It encodes CASSPIRGDTEAFF.

This chain links TRBV19 with TRBJ1-1; TRBD1 might be the D (5 bases). Trimming took 7 bases from V and 2 from J, leaving 14 bases between them. The germline CDR1 and CDR2 sequences are LNHDA and SQIVND (reference sequence). The CDR3 contains 14 residues. DNA of the CDR3: TGTGCCAGTACCGATATCAGGACAAACACTGAAGCTTTCTTT. Translating gives CASTDIRTNTEAFF.

The rearrangement links TRBV4-2 to TRBJ1-6, with D maybe TRBD1 (5 bases). Germline V lookup: CDR1 LGHNA, CDR2 YNFKEQ. V was trimmed by 0 bases and J by 6 bases, leaving 12 bases between them. The length of the CDR3 is 16 residues. Here the CDR3 reads CASSQETGGGNSPLHF. The CDR3 nucleotides are TGTGCCAGCAGCCAAGAAACCGGGGGAGGTAATTCACCCCTCCACTTT.

The table lists this clone with a few counts. The chain has TRBV19 and TRBJ2-5, with D tentatively TRBD1 (5 bases). V lost 1 base and J 3 bases, leaving 18 bases between the germline ends. Germline V gene sequence: CDR1 LNHDA, CDR2 SQIVND (reference sequence). This CDR3 is 17 amino acids long. The CDR3 region is CASSIATLDIREETQYF. The CDR3, as DNA: TGTGCCAGTAGTATAGCGACTTTGGACATACGAGAAGAGACCCAGTACTTC.

The V gene is TRBV25-1, the J gene TRBJ2-1; 8 bases agree with TRBD1. The germline V gene has CDR1 MGHDK and CDR2 SYGVNS. V lost 2 bases to trimming and J lost 8 bases; unmatched junction nucleotides: 11. This CDR3 has 16 residues. The CDR3 DNA follows: TGTGCCAGCAGTGAAGGCCGAGACAGGGGATGGGATGAGCAGTTCTTC. Translation: CASSEGRDRGWDEQFF. The full variable domain, rest sourced from reference TRBV25-1 and TRBJ2-1, is EADIYQTPRYLVIGTGKKITLECSQTMGHDKMYWYQQDPGMELHLIHYSYGVNSTEKGDLSSESTVSRIRTEHFPLTLESARPSHTSQYLCASSEGRDRGWDEQFFGPGTRLTVL.

This chain joins TRBV5-5 and TRBJ2-7; D not certain. V lost 1 base to trimming and J lost 0 bases, with 8 bases between them. Germline loops: CDR1 SGHKS, CDR2 YYEKEE (reference sequence). The length of the CDR3 is 14 residues. The CDR3 nucleotides read TGTGCCAGCAGCTTGTGGTACAGCTCCTACGAGCAGTACTTC. Amino acids: CASSLWYSSYEQYF.

This rearrangement joins TRBV29-1 to TRBJ1-2; tentative D call: TRBD1 (5 bases). V gave up 2 bases and J gave up 6 bases, with 13 bases separating them. Germline V CDR1 and CDR2: SQVTM, ANQGSEA. This CDR3 spans 13 amino acids. CDR3 nucleotides: TGCAGCGTTGAATCTGAGACAGCTCATGGCTACACCTTC. It encodes CSVESETAHGYTF.

The V and J genes are TRBV19 and TRBJ2-6; TRBD2 matches 8 bases. This CDR3 is 23 amino acids long. In germline, CDR1 is LNHDA, CDR2 SQIVND (reference sequence). With 1 base clipped from V and 0 bases from J, the junction kept 20 bases outside the gene matches. The chain's CDR3 is CASSIVSRSRTSIPHSGANVLTF. Written as DNA, the CDR3 is TGTGCCAGTAGTATAGTCTCACGGAGTCGGACTAGCATCCCTCACTCTGGGGCCAACGTCCTGACTTTC.

About this clone itself: Other DNA sequences of this sample code for an identical CDR3. The chain combines TRBV5-1 with TRBJ2-5, with 10 nucleotides matching TRBD1. The CDR3 extends over 13 amino acids. Germline V gives CDR1 SGHRS, CDR2 YFSETQ. V shed 4 bases, J shed 5 bases, and the junction held 2 bases outside the gene matches. DNA of the CDR3: TGCGCCAGCAGCCCGGACAGGGGGGAGACCCAGTACTTC. Protein: CASSPDRGETQYF.

This chain uses TRBV6-1 with TRBJ2-7; tentative D call: TRBD1 (5 bases). The CDR3 totals 16 residues. The V end lost 2 bases, the J end lost 5 bases, and 19 bases lay between the germline ends. CDR1 and CDR2 from the germline V gene are MNHNS and SASEGT. This chain's CDR3 is CASSELAMGLGNEQYF. CDR3 in DNA: TGTGCCAGCAGTGAATTGGCCATGGGGCTGGGGAACGAGCAGTACTTC.

This clone was detected only a few times. V and J are TRBV27 and TRBJ1-2; 7 nucleotides align to TRBD1. Germline V gene sequence: CDR1 MNHEY, CDR2 SMNVEV (reference sequence). V shed 6 bases and J 8 bases; nucleotides not matched to a gene: 9. The CDR3 contains 13 residues. CDR3 in DNA: TGTGCCAGCAGCTCGACAGGGAAGACGGGCTACACCTTC. Its translation is CASSSTGKTGYTF.

Of note for this clone: Sequence at one end of the junction differs from germline and may be a read error. CDR3 region: CAGSLVGRVEEKLFF. The DNA for the CDR3 is TGCGCCGGCAGCTTGGTGGGGAGGGTTGAAGAAAAACTGTTTTTT. The chain employs TRBV5-1 and TRBJ1-4, with D unclear. CDR1 and CDR2 from the germline V gene are SGHRS and YFSETQ. This CDR3 comprises 15 residues. Full variable domain (remainder filled in from reference TRBV5-1 and TRBJ1-4): KAGVTQTPRYLIKTRGQQVTLSCSPISGHRSVSWYQQTPGQGLQFLFEYFSETQRNKGNFPGRFSGRQFSNSRSEMNVSTLELGDSALYLCAGSLVGRVEEKLFFGSGTQLSVL.

The V and J genes are TRBV7-6 and TRBJ2-5, with TRBD2 as a possible D gene (6 bases). This CDR3 region has 17 residues. Trimming left V 7 bases short and J 5 bases short, with 26 bases between. From germline, CDR1 is SGHVS and CDR2 FNYEAQ. CDR3 sequence (DNA): TGTGCCAGCACCATGACTCGCCCAACTGGACGGGGGGAGACCCAGTACTTC. Translating it yields CASTMTRPTGRGETQYF.

This clone was observed once. The V gene is TRBV7-9, the J gene TRBJ2-7; D might be TRBD2 (5 bases). There are 17 residues in the CDR3. Trimming removed 5 bases at V and 7 bases at J, with 27 bases between. Germline V CDR1 and CDR2: SEHNR, FQNEAQ (reference sequence). In DNA, the CDR3 is TGTGCCAGCAGCCCAGCCCCCGGCCCTCTAGCTGCGGGTGAGCAGTACTTC. It encodes CASSPAPGPLAAGEQYF.

This clone was counted between two and nine times. The chain carries TRBV2 and TRBJ2-2; 7 nucleotides match TRBD1. Trimming at V came to 8 bases and at J to 5 bases, leaving 11 bases not matched to a gene. This CDR3 is 15 amino acids long. Germline V gene lookup returns CDR1 SNHLY and CDR2 FYNNEI. The CDR3 DNA follows: TGTGCCAGCGCAAGACAGGGCCAAGGAACCGGGGAGCTGTTTTTT. Residues: CASARQGQGTGELFF.

This rearrangement joins TRBV7-9 to TRBJ1-2; 10 bases align to TRBD1. V gave up 3 bases and J gave up 12 bases; unmatched junction bases: 13. CDR3 length: 15 residues. Germline values: CDR1 SEHNR, CDR2 FQNEAQ (reference sequence). Written as DNA, the CDR3 is TGTGCCAGCAGCTTTGGGGGACAGGGGCAGAGGTGGAACACCTTC. It specifies CASSFGGQGQRWNTF.